This T cell receptor beta chain appears in the sequencing data of a study of CD8+ T cells in alopecia areata. The overall study: It was oral tofacitinib, at 5 to 10 mg twice daily, that treated patients received.

The CDR3 totals 13 residues. The V and J ends lost 0 bases and 6 bases respectively, with 5 bases between them. Germline CDR1 is LGHNA and CDR2 is YNFKEQ. After isolation, RNA underwent reverse transcription to generate cDNA as the sequencing template. Here immunoSEQ multiplex PCR was the method, and the copy in TCRdb shows in-frame clones only, minus some. Seen here are 180,000 or so clones, 58% observed once, and the top ten hold 5.5%. The sample's treatment: oral pan-JAK inhibitor, 5-10 mg twice daily. As part of sample collection, lesional scalp punch biopsies and peripheral blood were taken from alopecia areata patients.

The sample was CD4+ T cells sorted from blood, taken at week 24, from a patient treated with tofacitinib. The chain couples TRBV4-2 to TRBJ2-2; D ambiguous. The clonotype comes from a human donor with alopecia areata. In DNA form, the CDR3 reads TGTGCCAGCAGCCAAGATGGTGCCGGGGAGCTGTTTTTT. This codes for CASSQDGAGELFF.